The entry that follows covers one TCR beta chain sequence. Its specificity is unknown. The protocol was immunoSEQ multiplex PCR, while the TCRdb copy is restricted to in-frame clones and leaves out a portion. The table shows about 120,000 clones, with 93% occurring only once. This entry is derived from a study of siplizumab effects on memory and regulatory T cells. Study results and limitations: Siplizumab significantly lowered the alloreactive sequences that could be traced to unstimulated CD4+ memory cells. Confirmation that proliferating Tregs from siplizumab cultures had suppressive function was not obtained. Sequences below about 10^-5 frequency were poorly captured, and few alloreactive clones mapped to unstimulated subsets.

This TCR came from a human donor in good health. The specimen sequenced was non-Treg CD4+ T cells sorted from blood.

The CDR3 is CASRTSRTDTQYF. The DNA of the CDR3 is TGTGCCAGCAGGACTAGCAGGACAGATACGCAGTATTTT. The rearrangement links TRBV27 to TRBJ2-3; 7 positions match TRBD2. V lost 6 bases, J lost 3 bases, and 3 bases stayed unmatched. Germline CDR1 is MNHEY and CDR2 is SMNVEV (reference sequence). The CDR3 has 13 residues.